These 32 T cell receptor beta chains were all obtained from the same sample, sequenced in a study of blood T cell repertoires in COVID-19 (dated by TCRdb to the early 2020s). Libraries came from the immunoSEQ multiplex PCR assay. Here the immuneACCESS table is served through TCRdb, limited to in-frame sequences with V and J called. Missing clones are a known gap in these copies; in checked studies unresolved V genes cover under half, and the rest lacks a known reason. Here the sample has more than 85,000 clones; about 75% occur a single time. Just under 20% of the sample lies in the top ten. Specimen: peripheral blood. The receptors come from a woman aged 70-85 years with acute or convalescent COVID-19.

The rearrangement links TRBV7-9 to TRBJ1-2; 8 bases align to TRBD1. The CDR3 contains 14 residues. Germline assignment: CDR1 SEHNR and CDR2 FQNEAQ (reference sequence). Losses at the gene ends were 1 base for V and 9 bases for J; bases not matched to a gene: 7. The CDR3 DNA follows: TGTGCCAGCAGCTTAGGGAGCGGGACAGGCAGCTACACCTTC. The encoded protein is CASSLGSGTGSYTF.

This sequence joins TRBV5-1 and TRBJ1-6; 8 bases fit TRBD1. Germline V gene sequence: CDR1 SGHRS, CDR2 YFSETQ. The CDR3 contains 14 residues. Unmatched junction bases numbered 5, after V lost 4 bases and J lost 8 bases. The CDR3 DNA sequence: TGCGCCAGCAGCCTAGGACAGGGAGATTCACCCCTCCACTTT. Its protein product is CASSLGQGDSPLHF. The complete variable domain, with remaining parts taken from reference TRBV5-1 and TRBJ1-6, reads KAGVTQTPRYLIKTRGQQVTLSCSPISGHRSVSWYQQTPGQGLQFLFEYFSETQRNKGNFPGRFSGRQFSNSRSEMNVSTLELGDSALYLCASSLGQGDSPLHFGNGTRLTVT.

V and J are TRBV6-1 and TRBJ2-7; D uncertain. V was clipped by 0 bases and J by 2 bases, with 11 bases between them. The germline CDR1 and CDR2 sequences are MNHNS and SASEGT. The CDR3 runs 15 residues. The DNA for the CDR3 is TGTGCCAGCAGTGAAGCGCTCGCGAATGCCTACGAGCAGTACTTC. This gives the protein CASSEALANAYEQYF.

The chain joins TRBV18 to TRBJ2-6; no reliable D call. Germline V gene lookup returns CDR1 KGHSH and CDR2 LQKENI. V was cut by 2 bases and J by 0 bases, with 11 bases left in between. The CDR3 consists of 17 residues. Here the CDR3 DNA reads TGTGCCAGCTCACCAACCCACCAGGTCTCTGGGGCCAACGTCCTGACTTTC. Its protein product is CASSPTHQVSGANVLTF.

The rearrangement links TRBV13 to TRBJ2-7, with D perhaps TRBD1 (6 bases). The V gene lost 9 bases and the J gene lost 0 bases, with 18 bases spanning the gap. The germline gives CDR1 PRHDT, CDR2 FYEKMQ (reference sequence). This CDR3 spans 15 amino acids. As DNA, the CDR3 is TGTGCCAGTGCCATAGGGGGATTGAGCTCCTACGAGCAGTACTTC. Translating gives CASAIGGLSSYEQYF.

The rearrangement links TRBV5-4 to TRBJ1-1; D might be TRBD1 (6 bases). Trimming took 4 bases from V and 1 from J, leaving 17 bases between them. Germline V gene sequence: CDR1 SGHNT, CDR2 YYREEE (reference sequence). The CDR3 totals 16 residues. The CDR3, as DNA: TGTGCCAGCAGCGCGCCTCCTGACAGGCGGAACACTGAAGCTTTCTTT. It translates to CASSAPPDRRNTEAFF.

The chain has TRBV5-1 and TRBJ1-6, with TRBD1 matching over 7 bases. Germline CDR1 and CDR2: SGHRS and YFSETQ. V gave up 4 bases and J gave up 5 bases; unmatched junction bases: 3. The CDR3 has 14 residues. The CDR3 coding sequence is TGCGCCAGCAGCACGGGACAGAATAATTCACCCCTCCACTTT. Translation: CASSTGQNNSPLHF.

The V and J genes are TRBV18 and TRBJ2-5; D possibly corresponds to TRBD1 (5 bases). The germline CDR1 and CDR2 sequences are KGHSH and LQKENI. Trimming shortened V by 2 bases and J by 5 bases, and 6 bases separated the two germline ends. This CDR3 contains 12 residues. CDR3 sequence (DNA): TGTGCCAGCTCACCATCAGGGGAGACCCAGTACTTC. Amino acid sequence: CASSPSGETQYF.

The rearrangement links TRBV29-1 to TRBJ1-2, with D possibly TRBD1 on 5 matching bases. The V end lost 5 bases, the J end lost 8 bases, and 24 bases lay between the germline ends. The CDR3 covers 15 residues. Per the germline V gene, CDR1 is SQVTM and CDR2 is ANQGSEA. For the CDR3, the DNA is TGCAGCGTTCCGAATGGAAAGGGGAGGTCAGGGGGCTACACCTTC. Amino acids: CSVPNGKGRSGGYTF. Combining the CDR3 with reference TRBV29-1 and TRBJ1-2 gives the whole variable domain SAVISQKPSRDICQRGTSLTIQCQVDSQVTMMFWYRQQPGQSLTLIATANQGSEATYESGFVIDKFPISRPNLTFSTLTVSNMSPEDSSIYLCSVPNGKGRSGGYTFGSGTRLTVV.

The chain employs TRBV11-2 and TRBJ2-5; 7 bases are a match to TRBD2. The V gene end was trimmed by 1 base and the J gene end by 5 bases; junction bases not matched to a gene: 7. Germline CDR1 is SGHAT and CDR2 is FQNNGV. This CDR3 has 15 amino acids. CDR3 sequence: CASSLVGGTGETQYF. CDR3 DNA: TGTGCCAGCAGCTTAGTCGGGGGGACGGGGGAGACCCAGTACTTC.

CDR3 sequence: CASSENPQGRTPLHF. In DNA form, the CDR3 reads TGTGCCAGCAGTGAAAATCCCCAGGGTAGGACACCCCTCCACTTT. V is TRBV2 and J is TRBJ1-6; D may be TRBD1 (5 bases). The length of the CDR3 is 15 residues. Looked up from germline, CDR1 is SNHLY and CDR2 is FYNNEI. V was trimmed by 2 bases and J by 11 bases, leaving 16 bases between them.

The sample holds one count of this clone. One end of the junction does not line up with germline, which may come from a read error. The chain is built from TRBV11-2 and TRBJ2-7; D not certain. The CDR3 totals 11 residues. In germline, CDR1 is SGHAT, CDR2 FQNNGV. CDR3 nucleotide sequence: TGTGCCAGCAGCTCCGGCTACGAGCGGTACTTC. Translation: CASSSGYERYF.

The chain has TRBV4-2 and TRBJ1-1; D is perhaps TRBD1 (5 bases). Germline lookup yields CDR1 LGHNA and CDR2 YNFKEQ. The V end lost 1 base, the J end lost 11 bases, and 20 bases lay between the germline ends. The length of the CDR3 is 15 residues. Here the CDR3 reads CASSQGDGRETWAFF. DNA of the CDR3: TGTGCCAGCAGCCAAGGAGACGGCAGGGAAACGTGGGCTTTCTTT.

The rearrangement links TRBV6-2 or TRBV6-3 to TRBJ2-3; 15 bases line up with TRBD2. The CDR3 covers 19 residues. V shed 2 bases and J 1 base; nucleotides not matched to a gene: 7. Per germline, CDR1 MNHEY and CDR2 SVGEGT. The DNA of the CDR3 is TGTGCCAGCAGTTACGGAGGACTAGCGGGGGGGCCTGGCACAGATACGCAGTATTTT. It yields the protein CASSYGGLAGGPGTDTQYF.

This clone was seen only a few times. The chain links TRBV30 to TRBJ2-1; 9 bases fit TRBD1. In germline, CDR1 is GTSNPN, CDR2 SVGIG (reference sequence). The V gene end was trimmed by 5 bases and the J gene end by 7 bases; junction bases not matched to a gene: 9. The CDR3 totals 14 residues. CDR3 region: CAWLRTGVWNEQFF. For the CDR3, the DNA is TGTGCCTGGTTGAGGACAGGGGTTTGGAATGAGCAGTTCTTC.

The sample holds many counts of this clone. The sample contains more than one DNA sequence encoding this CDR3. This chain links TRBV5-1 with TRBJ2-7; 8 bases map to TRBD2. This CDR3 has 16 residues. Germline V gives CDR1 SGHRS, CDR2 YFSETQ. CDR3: CPRLRGGGGRGGQQYF. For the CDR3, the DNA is TGCCCCCGTTTGCGCGGTGGGGGGGGCCGGGGGGGGCAGCAGTACTTC.

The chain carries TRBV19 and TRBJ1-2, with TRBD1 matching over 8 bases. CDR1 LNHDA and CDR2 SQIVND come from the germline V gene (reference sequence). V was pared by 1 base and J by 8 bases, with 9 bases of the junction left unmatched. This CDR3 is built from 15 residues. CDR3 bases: TGTGCCAGTAGTATAGTGCAGGGGGCTGAATACGGCTACACCTTC. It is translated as CASSIVQGAEYGYTF.

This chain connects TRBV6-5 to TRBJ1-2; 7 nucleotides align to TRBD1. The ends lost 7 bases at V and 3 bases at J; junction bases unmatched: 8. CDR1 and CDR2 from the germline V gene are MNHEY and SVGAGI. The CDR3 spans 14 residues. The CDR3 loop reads CASIGGSGDYGYTF. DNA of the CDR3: TGTGCCAGCATAGGGGGCTCGGGGGACTATGGCTACACCTTC.

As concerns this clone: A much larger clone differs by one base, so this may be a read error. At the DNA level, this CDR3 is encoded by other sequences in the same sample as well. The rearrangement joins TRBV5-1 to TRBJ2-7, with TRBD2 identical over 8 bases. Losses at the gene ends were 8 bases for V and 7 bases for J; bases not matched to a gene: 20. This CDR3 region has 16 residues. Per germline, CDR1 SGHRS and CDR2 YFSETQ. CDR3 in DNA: TGCGCCAGTTTGCGCCGTGGGGGGGGCCGGGGGGGGGAGCAGTACTTC. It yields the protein CASLRRGGGRGGEQYF.

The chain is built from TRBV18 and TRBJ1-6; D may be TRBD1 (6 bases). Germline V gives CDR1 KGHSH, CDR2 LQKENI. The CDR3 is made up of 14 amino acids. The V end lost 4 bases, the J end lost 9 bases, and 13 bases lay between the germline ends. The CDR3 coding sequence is TGTGCCAGCTCACGCGCAGGGGAGGGTTCACCCCTCCACTTT. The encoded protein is CASSRAGEGSPLHF. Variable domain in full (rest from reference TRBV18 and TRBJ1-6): NAGVMQNPRHLVRRRGQEARLRCSPMKGHSHVYWYRQLPEEGLKFMVYLQKENIIDESGMPKERFSAEFPKEGPSILRIQQVVRGDSAAYFCASSRAGEGSPLHFGNGTRLTVT.

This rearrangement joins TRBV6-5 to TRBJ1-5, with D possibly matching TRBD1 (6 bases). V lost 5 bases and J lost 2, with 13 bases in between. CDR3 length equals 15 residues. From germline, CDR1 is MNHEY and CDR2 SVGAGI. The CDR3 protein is CASSLDRFGNQPQHF. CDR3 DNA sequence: TGTGCCAGCAGTCTCGACAGGTTCGGCAATCAGCCCCAGCATTTT.

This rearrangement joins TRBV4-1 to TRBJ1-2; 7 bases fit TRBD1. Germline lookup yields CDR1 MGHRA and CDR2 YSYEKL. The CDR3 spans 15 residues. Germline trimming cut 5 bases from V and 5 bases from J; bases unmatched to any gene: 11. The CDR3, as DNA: TGCGCCAGCAGCGCCGGTTCGGCAGGGGGGTATGGCTACACCTTC. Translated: CASSAGSAGGYGYTF.

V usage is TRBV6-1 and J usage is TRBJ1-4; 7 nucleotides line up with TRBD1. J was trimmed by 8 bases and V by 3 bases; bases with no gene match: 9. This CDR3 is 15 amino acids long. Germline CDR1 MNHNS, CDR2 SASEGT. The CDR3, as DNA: TGTGCCAGCAGTGAGAGAGGGGGCCTGCCCGAAAAACTGTTTTTT. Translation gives CASSERGGLPEKLFF.

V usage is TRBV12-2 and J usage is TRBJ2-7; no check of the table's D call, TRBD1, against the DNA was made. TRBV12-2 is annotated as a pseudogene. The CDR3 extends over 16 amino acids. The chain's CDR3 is CASRIPTGQVPYEQYF. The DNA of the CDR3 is TGTGCAAGTCGCATACCGACGGGACAGGTCCCCTACGAGCAGTACTTC.

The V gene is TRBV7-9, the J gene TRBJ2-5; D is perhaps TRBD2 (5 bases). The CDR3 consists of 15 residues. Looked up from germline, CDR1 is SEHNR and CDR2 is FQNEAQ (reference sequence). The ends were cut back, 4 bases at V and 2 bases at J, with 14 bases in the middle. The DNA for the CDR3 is TGTGCCAGCAGCTCCTACCATCCGGGACAAGAGACCCAGTACTTC. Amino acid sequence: CASSSYHPGQETQYF.

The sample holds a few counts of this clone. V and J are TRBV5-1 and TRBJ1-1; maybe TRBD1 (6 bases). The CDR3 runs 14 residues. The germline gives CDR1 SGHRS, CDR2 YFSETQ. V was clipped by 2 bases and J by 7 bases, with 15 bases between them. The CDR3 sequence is CASSLSRGWDEAFF. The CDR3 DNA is TGCGCCAGCAGCTTATCGAGGGGGTGGGATGAAGCTTTCTTT.

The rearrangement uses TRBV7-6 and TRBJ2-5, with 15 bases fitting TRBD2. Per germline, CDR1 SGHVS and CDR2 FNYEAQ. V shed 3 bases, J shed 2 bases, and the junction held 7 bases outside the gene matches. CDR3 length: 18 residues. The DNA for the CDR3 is TGTGCCAGCAGCTTTGGGACTAGCGGGGGGAAGGATCAAGAGACCCAGTACTTC. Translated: CASSFGTSGGKDQETQYF. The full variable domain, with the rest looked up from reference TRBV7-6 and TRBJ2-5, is GAGVSQSPRYKVTKRGQDVALRCDPISGHVSLYWYRQALGQGPEFLTYFNYEAQQDKSGLPNDRFSAERPEGSISTLTIQRTEQRDSAMYRCASSFGTSGGKDQETQYFGPGTRLLVL.

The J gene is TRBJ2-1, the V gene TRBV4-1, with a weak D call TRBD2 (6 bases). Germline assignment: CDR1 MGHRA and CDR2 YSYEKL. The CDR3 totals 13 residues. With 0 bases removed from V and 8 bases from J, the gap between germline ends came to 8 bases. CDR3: CASSQDSGDEQFF. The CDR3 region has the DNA TGCGCCAGCAGCCAAGATTCGGGGGATGAGCAGTTCTTC.

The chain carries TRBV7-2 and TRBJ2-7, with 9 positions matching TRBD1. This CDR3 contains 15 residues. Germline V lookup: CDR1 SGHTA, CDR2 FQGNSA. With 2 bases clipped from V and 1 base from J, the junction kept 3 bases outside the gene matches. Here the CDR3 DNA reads TGTGCCAGCAGCTTAAGGACAGGGGTTTCCTACGAGCAGTACTTC. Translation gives CASSLRTGVSYEQYF.

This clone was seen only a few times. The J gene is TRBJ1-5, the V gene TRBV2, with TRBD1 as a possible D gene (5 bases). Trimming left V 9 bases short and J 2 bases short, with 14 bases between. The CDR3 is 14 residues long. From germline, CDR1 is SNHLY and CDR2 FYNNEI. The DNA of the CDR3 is TGTGCCAGGCGACAGCCAGGAGGCAATCAGCCCCAGCATTTT. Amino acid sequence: CARRQPGGNQPQHF.

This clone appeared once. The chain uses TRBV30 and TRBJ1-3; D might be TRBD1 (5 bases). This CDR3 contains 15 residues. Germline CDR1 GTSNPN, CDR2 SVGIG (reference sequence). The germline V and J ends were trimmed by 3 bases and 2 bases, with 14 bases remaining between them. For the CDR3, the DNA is TGTGCCTGGAGGGTTGGTGGGGGGGCTGGAAACACCATATATTTT. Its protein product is CAWRVGGGAGNTIYF.

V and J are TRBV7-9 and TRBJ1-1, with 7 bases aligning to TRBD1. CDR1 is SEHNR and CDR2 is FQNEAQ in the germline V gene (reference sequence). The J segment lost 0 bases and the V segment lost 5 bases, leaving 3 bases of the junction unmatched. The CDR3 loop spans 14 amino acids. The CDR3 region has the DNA TGTGCCAGCAGCGGGGGACAGATGAACACTGAAGCTTTCTTT. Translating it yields CASSGGQMNTEAFF.